The 26 T cell receptor beta chains presented below share a single source sample, sequenced in a study of blood T cell repertoires in COVID-19 (dated by TCRdb to the early 2020s). Library creation used the immunoSEQ multiplex PCR assay. TCRdb took over this immuneACCESS table, retaining in-frame rearrangements with V and J assigned. Such tables are incomplete; in checked studies, under half of the missing clones stem from an unresolved V gene, and the remainder is unexplained. Across this sample there are 45,000 to 65,000 clones, with approximately 80% seen only once. The top ten constitute roughly 5.5% of the sample. Sequencing used peripheral blood. These receptors were obtained from a woman in her sixties or seventies with acute or convalescent COVID-19.

This chain joins TRBV5-4 and TRBJ1-2; D may be TRBD1 (6 bases). Trimming cost V 2 bases and J 7 bases, with 21 bases left between them. CDR3 size: 16 residues. Germline V gene sequence: CDR1 SGHNT, CDR2 YYREEE (reference sequence). CDR3: CASSFRTNPRGSGYTF. In DNA, the CDR3 is TGTGCCAGCAGCTTCAGGACCAACCCAAGGGGGAGTGGCTACACCTTC.

The chain is built from TRBV6-5 and TRBJ1-4; D remains ambiguous. Germline loops: CDR1 MNHEY, CDR2 SVGAGI. The ends were cut back, 8 bases at V and 0 bases at J, with 10 bases in the middle. The length of the CDR3 is 14 residues. The CDR3 here is CASQRGSTNEKLFF. In DNA form, the CDR3 reads TGTGCCAGCCAACGAGGGTCAACTAATGAAAAACTGTTTTTT.

This clone was detected only a few times. The chain recombines TRBV6-1 with TRBJ1-2; D is unresolved. V gave up 3 bases and J gave up 2 bases, with 13 bases separating them. The V gene's germline CDR1 is MNHNS and CDR2 SASEGT. The CDR3 runs 15 residues. CDR3 residues: CASSDTGLQNYGYTF. The CDR3 nucleotides read TGTGCCAGCAGTGATACGGGTCTACAAAACTATGGCTACACCTTC.

The rearrangement uses TRBV7-8 and TRBJ2-1; maybe TRBD1 (6 bases). Trimming stripped 5 bases from V and 8 bases from J, with 19 bases between. Per the germline V gene, CDR1 is SGHVS and CDR2 is FQNEAQ. The length of the CDR3 is 15 residues. The CDR3 DNA sequence: TGTGCCAGCAGCCCCCAGGGGTCCCAGGGCCATGAGCAGTTCTTC. Its translation is CASSPQGSQGHEQFF.

The chain is built from TRBV11-2 and TRBJ1-5; the D gene is possibly TRBD1 (6 bases). The CDR3 extends over 14 amino acids. Germline V gene sequence: CDR1 SGHAT, CDR2 FQNNGV. V was trimmed by 5 bases and J by 3 bases, leaving 11 bases between them. The CDR3 protein is CASSLGQTNQPQHF. The CDR3 DNA sequence: TGTGCCAGCAGCCTAGGACAGACCAATCAGCCCCAGCATTTT.

This chain connects TRBV6-5 to TRBJ1-3; no reliable D call. The CDR3 totals 15 residues. Trimming removed 6 bases from V and 0 bases from J, with 12 bases in between. Looked up from germline, CDR1 is MNHEY and CDR2 is SVGAGI. Written as DNA, the CDR3 is TGTGCCAGCAGAAGAGTGAGTGCCTCTGGAAACACCATATATTTT. This codes for CASRRVSASGNTIYF.

The rearrangement links TRBV18 to TRBJ2-3, with D uncertain. This CDR3 spans 14 amino acids. Germline V CDR1 and CDR2: KGHSH, LQKENI. V was clipped by 3 bases and J by 0 bases, with 7 bases between them. CDR3: CASSPPQSTDTQYF. CDR3 coding DNA: TGTGCCAGCTCACCTCCGCAGAGCACAGATACGCAGTATTTT.

CDR3 region: CASSQESAGAFF. The DNA of the CDR3 is TGTGCCAGCAGCCAAGAAAGTGCGGGAGCTTTCTTT. This rearrangement joins TRBV4-2 to TRBJ1-1; the D is unclear. V was clipped by 0 bases and J by 10 bases, with 9 bases between them. There are 12 residues in the CDR3. CDR1 and CDR2 from the germline V gene are LGHNA and YNFKEQ.

V and J are TRBV14 and TRBJ2-7; D possibly corresponds to TRBD1 (5 bases). Trimming cost V 2 bases and J 1 base, with 15 bases left between them. Germline loops: CDR1 SGHDN, CDR2 FVKESK. This CDR3 spans 16 amino acids. CDR3 sequence (DNA): TGTGCCAGCAGCCAAAGTACAGGTTGGGAATCCTACGAGCAGTACTTC. It yields the protein CASSQSTGWESYEQYF. The full variable domain, in which reference TRBV14 and TRBJ2-7 provide the parts outside the CDR3, is EAGVTQFPSHSVIEKGQTVTLRCDPISGHDNLYWYRRVMGKEIKFLLHFVKESKQDESGMPNNRFLAERTGGTYSTLKVQPAELEDSGVYFCASSQSTGWESYEQYFGPGTRLTVT.

Concerning this clone itself: The junction does not match germline at one end; this may be a read error. The J gene is TRBJ1-1, the V gene TRBV3-1 (or the pseudogene TRBV3-2); possibly TRBD1 for D (5 bases). The CDR3 spans 11 residues. CDR1 and CDR2 from the germline V gene are LGHDT and YNNKEL (reference sequence). CDR3 region: CASSQGTTFLF. In nucleotides, the CDR3 is TGTGCCAGCAGCCAAGGGACAACCTTTCTCTTT.

The chain employs TRBV13 and TRBJ1-1; D gene uncertain. There are 14 residues in the CDR3. In germline, CDR1 is PRHDT, CDR2 FYEKMQ (reference sequence). The V and J ends lost 3 bases and 1 base respectively, with 9 bases between them. The CDR3 region is CASSFPTRNTEAFF. In DNA, the CDR3 is TGTGCCAGCAGCTTCCCGACTAGGAACACTGAAGCTTTCTTT. The complete variable domain, with remaining parts taken from reference TRBV13 and TRBJ1-1, reads AAGVIQSPRHLIKEKRETATLKCYPIPRHDTVYWYQQGPGQDPQFLISFYEKMQSDKGSIPDRFSAQQFSDYHSELNMSSLELGDSALYFCASSFPTRNTEAFFGQGTRLTVV.

The chain carries TRBV5-1 and TRBJ1-5; D not resolved. The CDR3 extends over 13 amino acids. CDR1 and CDR2 (germline): SGHRS, YFSETQ. The germline V and J ends were trimmed by 0 bases and 5 bases, with 6 bases remaining between them. DNA of the CDR3: TGCGCCAGCAGCTTGGACCGGGATCAGCCCCAGCATTTT. Its translation: CASSLDRDQPQHF.

V gene TRBV6-5 combines with J gene TRBJ2-3; unclear D gene. V gave up 6 bases and J gave up 2 bases, with 6 bases separating them. Germline assignment: CDR1 MNHEY and CDR2 SVGAGI. This CDR3 comprises 12 residues. For the CDR3, the DNA is TGTGCCAGCAGCCAGAACACAGATACGCAGTATTTT. Its translation: CASSQNTDTQYF.

This chain links TRBV3-1 (or the pseudogene TRBV3-2) with TRBJ2-5, with D hard to call. The CDR3 runs to 13 residues. Germline V gene data show CDR1 as LGHDT and CDR2 as YNNKEL (reference sequence). Trimming left V 1 base short and J 5 bases short, with 8 bases between. The CDR3 sequence: CASSQGLSETQYF. The CDR3, as DNA: TGTGCCAGCAGCCAAGGACTTTCGGAGACCCAGTACTTC.

This chain links TRBV19 with TRBJ2-5; 9 bases are a match to TRBD1. This CDR3 is 13 amino acids long. CDR1 and CDR2 from the germline V gene are LNHDA and SQIVND (reference sequence). V lost 4 bases, J lost 7 bases, and 4 bases stayed unmatched. CDR3 sequence (DNA): TGTGCCAGTAGTACGGGACAGGGCGGGACCCAGTACTTC. Translated, it gives CASSTGQGGTQYF.

The genes are TRBV6-5 and TRBJ1-5; TRBD1 aligns across 7 bases. The V gene end was trimmed by 5 bases and the J gene end by 11 bases; junction bases not matched to a gene: 15. From germline, CDR1 is MNHEY and CDR2 SVGAGI. The CDR3 is made up of 15 amino acids. CDR3: CASSPRGAAGEAQHF. CDR3 in DNA: TGTGCCAGCAGTCCCAGGGGGGCAGCAGGGGAGGCCCAGCATTTT.

The chain carries TRBV19 and TRBJ1-1, with 11 bases that match TRBD1. V lost 10 bases and J lost 4; bases outside the gene matches: 8. CDR1 and CDR2 from the germline V gene are LNHDA and SQIVND (reference sequence). The CDR3 has 14 amino acids. CDR3 DNA: TGTGCCACTCACCCCGGGACAGGGGGCACTGAAGCTTTCTTT. Protein: CATHPGTGGTEAFF. The full variable domain, rest sourced from reference TRBV19 and TRBJ1-1, is DGGITQSPKYLFRKEGQNVTLSCEQNLNHDAMYWYRQDPGQGLRLIYYSQIVNDFQKGDIAEGYSVSREKKESFPLTVTSAQKNPTAFYLCATHPGTGGTEAFFGQGTRLTVV.

The V gene is TRBV7-3, the J gene TRBJ2-2; D unresolved. Germline V gene data show CDR1 as SGHTA and CDR2 as FQGTGA. The CDR3 has 14 amino acids. V was pared by 1 base and J by 4 bases, with 7 bases between. This CDR3 reads CASSLIPSTGELFF. Written as DNA, the CDR3 is TGTGCCAGCAGCTTAATTCCCAGCACCGGGGAGCTGTTTTTT. Full variable domain (remainder filled in from reference TRBV7-3 and TRBJ2-2): GAGVSQTPSNKVTEKGKYVELRCDPISGHTALYWYRQSLGQGPEFLIYFQGTGAADDSGLPNDRFFAVRPEGSVSTLKIQRTERGDSAVYLCASSLIPSTGELFFGEGSRLTVL.

The chain recombines TRBV18 with TRBJ1-5; 9 bases align to TRBD1. The CDR3 is 16 amino acids. In germline, CDR1 is KGHSH, CDR2 LQKENI. Losses at the gene ends were 3 bases for V and 6 bases for J; bases not matched to a gene: 9. The DNA of the CDR3 is TGTGCCAGCTCACCGGGACAGGGAAGTTCAGGTCAGCCCCAGCATTTT. This codes for CASSPGQGSSGQPQHF.

V and J are TRBV3-1 (or the pseudogene TRBV3-2) and TRBJ2-7; D possibly corresponds to TRBD2 (5 bases). V lost 0 bases, J lost 3 bases, and 12 bases lay in between. Looked up from germline, CDR1 is LGHDT and CDR2 is YNNKEL (reference sequence). The CDR3 spans 15 residues. This chain's CDR3 is CASSQESTGFYEQYF. The CDR3 coding sequence is TGTGCCAGCAGCCAAGAATCGACGGGGTTCTACGAGCAGTACTTC.

V is TRBV5-6 and J is TRBJ2-4; perhaps TRBD1 as D (6 bases). This CDR3 region has 18 residues. Germline values: CDR1 SGHDT, CDR2 YYEEEE. The V end lost 0 bases, the J end lost 0 bases, and 16 bases lay between the germline ends. The CDR3 region has the DNA TGTGCCAGCAGCTTGGGACAGGAGTTAAATTTAGCCAAAAACATTCAGTACTTC. Its protein is CASSLGQELNLAKNIQYF.

This clone was recorded only once. This chain joins TRBV19 and TRBJ1-6; TRBD1 might be the D (5 bases). The CDR3 is 15 amino acids. The germline V gene encodes CDR1 LNHDA and CDR2 SQIVND (reference sequence). Deletions cut 4 bases from V and 9 bases from J, with 16 bases between. The CDR3 nucleotides are TGTGCCAGTAGTACCGGGTTTGGGACTATTTCACCCCTCCACTTT. Translated: CASSTGFGTISPLHF.

The CDR3 loop is CASIGGGNTGELFF. CDR3 bases: TGTGCCAGCATCGGCGGGGGCAACACCGGGGAGCTGTTTTTT. The chain has TRBV5-5 and TRBJ2-2; a possible D gene is TRBD2 (7 bases). This CDR3 is 14 amino acids long. In germline, CDR1 is SGHKS, CDR2 YYEKEE (reference sequence). V was trimmed by 6 bases and J by 2 bases, leaving 11 bases between them. Combining the CDR3 with reference TRBV5-5 and TRBJ2-2 gives the whole variable domain DAGVTQSPTHLIKTRGQQVTLRCSPISGHKSVSWYQQVLGQGPQFIFQYYEKEERGRGNFPDRFSARQFPNYSSELNVNALLLGDSALYLCASIGGGNTGELFFGEGSRLTVL.

The chain combines TRBV7-5 with TRBJ1-3; the D call TRBD1 from the table was never checked on the DNA. TRBV7-5 has pseudogene status. The CDR3 spans 14 residues. CDR3 coding DNA: TGTGCCAGAAGCTTGACAGGGGACGGAAACACCATATATTTT. Amino acids: CARSLTGDGNTIYF.

The chain is built from TRBV15 and TRBJ2-1; tentative D call: TRBD2 (5 bases). The CDR3 runs to 13 residues. CDR1 LNHNV and CDR2 YYDKDF come from the germline V gene (reference sequence). The V and J ends lost 8 bases and 0 bases respectively, with 8 bases between them. The CDR3 sequence: CATAEGSYNEQFF. CDR3 coding DNA: TGTGCCACCGCAGAGGGCTCCTACAATGAGCAGTTCTTC. The entire variable domain, with the rest obtained from reference TRBV15 and TRBJ2-1, is as follows: DAMVIQNPRYQVTQFGKPVTLSCSQTLNHNVMYWYQQKSSQAPKLLFHYYDKDFNNEADTPDNFQSRRPNTSFCFLDIRSPGLGDTAMYLCATAEGSYNEQFFGPGTRLTVL.

CDR3 nucleotide sequence: TGCGCCAGCAGCTTGGGGACAGAATATGGCTACACCTTC. This gives the protein CASSLGTEYGYTF. This sequence joins TRBV5-1 and TRBJ1-2; D might be TRBD1 (6 bases). Germline V gene data show CDR1 as SGHRS and CDR2 as YFSETQ. The CDR3 runs to 13 residues. Trimming removed 0 bases at V and 5 bases at J, with 8 bases between.